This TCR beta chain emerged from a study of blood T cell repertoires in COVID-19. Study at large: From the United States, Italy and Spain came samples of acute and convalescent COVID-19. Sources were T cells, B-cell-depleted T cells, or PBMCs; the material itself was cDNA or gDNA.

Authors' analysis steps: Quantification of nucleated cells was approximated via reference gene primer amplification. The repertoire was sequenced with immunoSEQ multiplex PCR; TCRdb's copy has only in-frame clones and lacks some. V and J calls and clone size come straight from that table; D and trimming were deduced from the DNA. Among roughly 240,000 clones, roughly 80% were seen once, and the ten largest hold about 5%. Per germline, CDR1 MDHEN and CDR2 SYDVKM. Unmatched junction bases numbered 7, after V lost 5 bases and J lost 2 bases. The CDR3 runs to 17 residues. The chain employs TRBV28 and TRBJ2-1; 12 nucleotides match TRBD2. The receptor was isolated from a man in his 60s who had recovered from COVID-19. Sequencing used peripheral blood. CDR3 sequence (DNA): TGTGCCAGCAGTACAGGACTAGCGGGGCCGACCTACAATGAGCAGTTCTTC. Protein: CASSTGLAGPTYNEQFF.